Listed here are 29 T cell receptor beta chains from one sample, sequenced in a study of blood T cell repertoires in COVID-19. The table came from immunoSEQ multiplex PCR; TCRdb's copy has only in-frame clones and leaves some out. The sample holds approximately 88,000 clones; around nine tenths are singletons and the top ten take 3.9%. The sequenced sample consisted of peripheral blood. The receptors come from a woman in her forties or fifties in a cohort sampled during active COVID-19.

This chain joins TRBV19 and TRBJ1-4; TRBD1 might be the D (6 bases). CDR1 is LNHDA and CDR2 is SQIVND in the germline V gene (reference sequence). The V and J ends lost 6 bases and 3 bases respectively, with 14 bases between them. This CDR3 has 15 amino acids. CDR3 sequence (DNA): TGTGCCAGTAGCCGACTGGGGACATCTAATGAAAAACTGTTTTTT. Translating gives CASSRLGTSNEKLFF.

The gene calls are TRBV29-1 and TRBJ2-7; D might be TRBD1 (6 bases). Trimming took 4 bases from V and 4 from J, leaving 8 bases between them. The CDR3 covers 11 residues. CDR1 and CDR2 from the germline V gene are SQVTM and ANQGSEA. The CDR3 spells CSVGGQYEQYF. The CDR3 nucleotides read TGCAGCGTTGGTGGACAGTACGAGCAGTACTTC.

This CDR3 is CASSQNRDRVTGELFF. In nucleotides, the CDR3 is TGTGCCAGCAGCCAAAACCGGGACAGGGTCACCGGGGAGCTGTTTTTT. The rearrangement links TRBV14 to TRBJ2-2, with 9 bases lining up with TRBD1. Losses at the gene ends were 2 bases for V and 4 bases for J; bases not matched to a gene: 5. CDR1 and CDR2 from the germline V gene are SGHDN and FVKESK. The CDR3 has 16 amino acids.

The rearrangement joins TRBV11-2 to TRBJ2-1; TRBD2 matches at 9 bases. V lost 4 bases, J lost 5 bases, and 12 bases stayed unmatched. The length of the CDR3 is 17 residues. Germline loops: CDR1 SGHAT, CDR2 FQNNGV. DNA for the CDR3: TGTGCCAGCAGCTACCCGGACTCGGGACTAGCAGACAATGAGCAGTTCTTC. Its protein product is CASSYPDSGLADNEQFF.

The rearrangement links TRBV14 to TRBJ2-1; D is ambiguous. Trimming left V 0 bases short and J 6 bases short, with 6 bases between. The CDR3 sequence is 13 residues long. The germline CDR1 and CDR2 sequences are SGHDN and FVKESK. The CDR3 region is CASSQDWLNEQFF. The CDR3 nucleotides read TGTGCCAGCAGCCAAGATTGGCTCAATGAGCAGTTCTTC.

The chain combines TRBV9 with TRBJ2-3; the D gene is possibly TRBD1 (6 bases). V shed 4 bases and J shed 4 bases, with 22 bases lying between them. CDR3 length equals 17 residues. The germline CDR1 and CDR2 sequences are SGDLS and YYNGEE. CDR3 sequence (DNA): TGTGCCAGCAGCATCTGGGGGATGGGGGACACAGCAGATACGCAGTATTTT. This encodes CASSIWGMGDTADTQYF.

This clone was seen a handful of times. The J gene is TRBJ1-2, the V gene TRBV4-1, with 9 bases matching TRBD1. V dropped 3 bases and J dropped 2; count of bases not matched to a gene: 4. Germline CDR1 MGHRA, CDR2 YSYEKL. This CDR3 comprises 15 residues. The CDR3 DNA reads TGCGCCAGCAGCCAGCCCGGACAGGGGAACTATGGCTACACCTTC. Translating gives CASSQPGQGNYGYTF.

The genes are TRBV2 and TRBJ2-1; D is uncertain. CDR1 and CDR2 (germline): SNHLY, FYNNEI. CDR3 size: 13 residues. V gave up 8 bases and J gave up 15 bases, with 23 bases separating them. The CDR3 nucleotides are TGTGCCAGCCGAGAGCCTCCCCGTTTGTCGTGGTTCTTC. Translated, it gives CASREPPRLSWFF.

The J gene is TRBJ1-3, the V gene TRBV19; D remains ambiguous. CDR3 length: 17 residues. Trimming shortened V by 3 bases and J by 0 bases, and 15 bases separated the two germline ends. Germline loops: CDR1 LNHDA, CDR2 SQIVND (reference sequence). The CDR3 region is CASSIEGRTYSGNTIYF. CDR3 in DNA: TGTGCCAGTAGTATTGAGGGAAGAACCTACTCTGGAAACACCATATATTTT.

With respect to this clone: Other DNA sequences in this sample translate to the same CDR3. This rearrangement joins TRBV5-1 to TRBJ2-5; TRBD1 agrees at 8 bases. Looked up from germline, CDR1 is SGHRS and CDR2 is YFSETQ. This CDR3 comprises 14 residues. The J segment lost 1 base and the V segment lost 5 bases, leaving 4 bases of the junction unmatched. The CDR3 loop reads CASSLGQGQETQYF. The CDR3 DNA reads TGCGCCAGCAGTCTCGGACAGGGCCAAGAGACCCAGTACTTC.

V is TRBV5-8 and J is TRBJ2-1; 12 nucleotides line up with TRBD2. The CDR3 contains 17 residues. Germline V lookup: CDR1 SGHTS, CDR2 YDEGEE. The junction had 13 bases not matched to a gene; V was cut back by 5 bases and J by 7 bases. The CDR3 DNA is TGTGCCAGCAGGATCGGCGGATGGACTAGCGGGGCAAATGAGCAGTTCTTC. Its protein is CASRIGGWTSGANEQFF.

Written as DNA, the CDR3 is TGTGCCAGCAGCCAAGACGCCACTAACACAAGTCCTAACTATGGCTACACCTTC. Its translation: CASSQDATNTSPNYGYTF. The rearrangement joins TRBV3-1 (or the pseudogene TRBV3-2) to TRBJ1-2, with D uncertain. CDR3 length equals 18 residues. V was shortened by 0 bases and J by 0 bases, with 17 bases between the two germline ends. CDR1 is LGHDT and CDR2 is YNNKEL in the germline V gene (reference sequence).

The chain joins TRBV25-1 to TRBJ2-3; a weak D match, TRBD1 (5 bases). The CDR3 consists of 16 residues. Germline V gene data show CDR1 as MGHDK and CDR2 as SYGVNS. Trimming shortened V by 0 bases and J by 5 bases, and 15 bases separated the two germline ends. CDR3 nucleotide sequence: TGTGCCAGCAGTGAATATAGGACACTCACTCAAGATACGCAGTATTTT. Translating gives CASSEYRTLTQDTQYF.

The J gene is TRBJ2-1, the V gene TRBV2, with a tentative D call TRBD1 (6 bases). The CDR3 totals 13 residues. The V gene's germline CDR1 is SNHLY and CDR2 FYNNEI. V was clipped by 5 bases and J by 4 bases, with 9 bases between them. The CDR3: CASSRQEYNEQFF. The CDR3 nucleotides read TGTGCCAGCAGTCGACAGGAATACAATGAGCAGTTCTTC.

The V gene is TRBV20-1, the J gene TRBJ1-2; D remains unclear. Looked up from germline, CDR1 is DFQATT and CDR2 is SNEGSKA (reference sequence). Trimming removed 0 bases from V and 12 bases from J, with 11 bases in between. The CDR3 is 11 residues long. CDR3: CSAREEVGDTF. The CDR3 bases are TGCAGTGCTAGAGAGGAGGTCGGGGACACCTTC.

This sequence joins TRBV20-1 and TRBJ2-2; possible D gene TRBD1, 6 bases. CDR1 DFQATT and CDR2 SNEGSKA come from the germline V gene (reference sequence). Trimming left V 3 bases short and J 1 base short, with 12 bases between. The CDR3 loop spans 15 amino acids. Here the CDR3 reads CSASPGHLNTGELFF. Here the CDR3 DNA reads TGCAGTGCTAGTCCGGGACACCTGAACACCGGGGAGCTGTTTTTT.

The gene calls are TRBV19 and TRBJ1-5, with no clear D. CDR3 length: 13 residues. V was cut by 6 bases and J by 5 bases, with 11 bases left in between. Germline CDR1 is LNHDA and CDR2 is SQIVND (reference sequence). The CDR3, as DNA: TGTGCCAGTAGAATCTGGCGGGATCAGCCCCAGCATTTT. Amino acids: CASRIWRDQPQHF. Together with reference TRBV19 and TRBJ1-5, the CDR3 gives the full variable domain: DGGITQSPKYLFRKEGQNVTLSCEQNLNHDAMYWYRQDPGQGLRLIYYSQIVNDFQKGDIAEGYSVSREKKESFPLTVTSAQKNPTAFYLCASRIWRDQPQHFGDGTRLSIL.

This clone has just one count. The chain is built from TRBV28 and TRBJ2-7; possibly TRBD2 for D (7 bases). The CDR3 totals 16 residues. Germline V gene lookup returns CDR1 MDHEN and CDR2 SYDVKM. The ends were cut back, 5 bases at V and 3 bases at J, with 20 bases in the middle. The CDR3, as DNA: TGTGCCAGCAGTCCTCCTCTAGGGGGGGCCCGCTACGAGCAGTACTTC. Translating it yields CASSPPLGGARYEQYF. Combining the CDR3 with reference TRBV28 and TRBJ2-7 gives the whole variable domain DVKVTQSSRYLVKRTGEKVFLECVQDMDHENMFWYRQDPGLGLRLIYFSYDVKMKEKGDIPEGYSVSREKKERFSLILESASTNQTSMYLCASSPPLGGARYEQYFGPGTRLTVT.

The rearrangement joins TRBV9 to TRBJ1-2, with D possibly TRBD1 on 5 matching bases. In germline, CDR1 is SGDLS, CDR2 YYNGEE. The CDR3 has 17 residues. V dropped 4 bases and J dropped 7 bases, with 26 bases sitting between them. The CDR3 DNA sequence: TGTGCCAGCAGCACCCAAGGGGCAGGGAACGCTAGAGGTGGCTACACCTTC. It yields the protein CASSTQGAGNARGGYTF.

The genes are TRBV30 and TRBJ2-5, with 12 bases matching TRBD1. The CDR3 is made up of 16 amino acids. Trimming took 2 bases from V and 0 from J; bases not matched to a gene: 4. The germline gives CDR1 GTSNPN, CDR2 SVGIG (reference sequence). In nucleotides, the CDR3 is TGTGCCTGGAGTCCGGGACAGGGGGCTGACCAAGAGACCCAGTACTTC. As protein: CAWSPGQGADQETQYF.

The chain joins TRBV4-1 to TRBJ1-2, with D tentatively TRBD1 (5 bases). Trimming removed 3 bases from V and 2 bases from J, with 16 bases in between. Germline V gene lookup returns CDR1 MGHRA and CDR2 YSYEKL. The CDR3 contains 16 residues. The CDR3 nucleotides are TGCGCCAGCAGCCATCCCCCGGGGGGTTGGAACTATGGCTACACCTTC. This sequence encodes CASSHPPGGWNYGYTF.

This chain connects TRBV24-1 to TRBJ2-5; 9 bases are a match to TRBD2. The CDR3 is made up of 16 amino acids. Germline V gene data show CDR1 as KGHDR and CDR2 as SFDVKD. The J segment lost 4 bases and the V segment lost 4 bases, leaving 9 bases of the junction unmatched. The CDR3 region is CATSETLGLARETQYF. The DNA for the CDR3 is TGTGCCACCAGTGAAACTCTTGGACTAGCGCGAGAGACCCAGTACTTC.

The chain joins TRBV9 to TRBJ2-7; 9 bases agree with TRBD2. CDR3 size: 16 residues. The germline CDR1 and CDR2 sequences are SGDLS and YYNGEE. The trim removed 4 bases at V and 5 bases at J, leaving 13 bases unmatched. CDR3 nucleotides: TGTGCCAGCAGCACGCCGGCGGCGGGAGGGCCTGACGAGCAGTACTTC. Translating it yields CASSTPAAGGPDEQYF.

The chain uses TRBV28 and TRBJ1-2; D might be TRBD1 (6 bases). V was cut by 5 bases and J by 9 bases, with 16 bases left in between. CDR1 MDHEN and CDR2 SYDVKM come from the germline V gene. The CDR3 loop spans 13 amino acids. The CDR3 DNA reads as TGTGCCAGCAGTCTGTTGGGGGCGGAGAGCTACACCTTC. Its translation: CASSLLGAESYTF.

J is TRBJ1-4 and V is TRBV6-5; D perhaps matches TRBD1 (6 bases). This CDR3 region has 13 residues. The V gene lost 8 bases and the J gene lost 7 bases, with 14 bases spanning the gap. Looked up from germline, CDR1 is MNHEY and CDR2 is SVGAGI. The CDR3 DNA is TGTGCCAGCGGGGGGGGGCAGGTTGAAAAACTGTTTTTT. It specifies CASGGGQVEKLFF.

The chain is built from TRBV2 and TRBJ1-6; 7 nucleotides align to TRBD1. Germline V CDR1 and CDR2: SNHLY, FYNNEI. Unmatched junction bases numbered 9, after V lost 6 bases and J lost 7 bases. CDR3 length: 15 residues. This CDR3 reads CASRRGPGGNSPLHF. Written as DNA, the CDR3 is TGTGCCAGCAGGCGGGGCCCAGGGGGGAATTCACCCCTCCACTTT.

CDR3 nucleotides: TGTGCCAGCAGCCGATCGGGCACAGATACGCAGTATTTT. Translating gives CASSRSGTDTQYF. The chain links TRBV7-9 to TRBJ2-3; no clear D gene. Germline V gene data show CDR1 as SEHNR and CDR2 as FQNEAQ (reference sequence). Trimming pared 5 bases from V and 1 base from J, leaving 7 bases between. The CDR3 runs 13 residues.

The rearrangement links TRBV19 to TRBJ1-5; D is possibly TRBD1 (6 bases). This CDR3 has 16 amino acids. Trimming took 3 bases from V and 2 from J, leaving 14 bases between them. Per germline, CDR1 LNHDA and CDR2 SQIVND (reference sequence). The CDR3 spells CASSITGGSGNQPQHF. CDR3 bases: TGTGCCAGTAGTATCACTGGGGGCAGCGGCAATCAGCCCCAGCATTTT.

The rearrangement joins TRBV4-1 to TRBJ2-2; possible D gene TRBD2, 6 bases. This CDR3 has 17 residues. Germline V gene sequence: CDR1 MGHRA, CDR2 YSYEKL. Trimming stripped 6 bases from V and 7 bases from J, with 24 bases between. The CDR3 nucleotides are TGCGCCAGCAGAGCAAGGGTTGAGCGGGCCGGTGGCGGGGAGCTGTTTTTT. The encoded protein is CASRARVERAGGGELFF.